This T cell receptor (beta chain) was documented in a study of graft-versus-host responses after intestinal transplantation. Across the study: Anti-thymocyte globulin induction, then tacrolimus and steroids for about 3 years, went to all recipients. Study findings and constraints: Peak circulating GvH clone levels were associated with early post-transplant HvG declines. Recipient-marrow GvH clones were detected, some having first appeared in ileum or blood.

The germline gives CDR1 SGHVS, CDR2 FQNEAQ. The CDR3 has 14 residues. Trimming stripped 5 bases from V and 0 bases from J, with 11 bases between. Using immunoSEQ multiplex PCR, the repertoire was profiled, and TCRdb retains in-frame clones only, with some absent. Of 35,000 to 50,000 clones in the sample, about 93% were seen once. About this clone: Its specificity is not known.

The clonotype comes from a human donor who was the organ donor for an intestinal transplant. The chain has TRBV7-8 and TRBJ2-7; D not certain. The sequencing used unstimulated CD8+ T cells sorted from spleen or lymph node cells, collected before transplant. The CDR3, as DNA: TGTGCCAGCAGCCCTCGCCCGAGCTCCTACGAGCAGTACTTC. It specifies CASSPRPSSYEQYF.